This TCR beta chain comes out of a study of shared clonotypes between healthy human individuals. At the level of the study: Contributing individuals were a couple of females and three males aged 18 to 49. Study-level points and caveats: Relative to their counterparts shared across all four donors, non-shared clonotypes exhibited diminished generation probabilities. Roughly 5% was the fraction of naive CD4 clonotypes found shared across several donors.

This clone has just a few counts. The antigen is not known. Sequencing used immunoSEQ multiplex PCR; TCRdb keeps in-frame clones, though not all of them. The table lists more than 550,000 clones, 90% of them singletons. Germline CDR1 is MNHEY and CDR2 is SVGAGI. This CDR3 has 11 residues. With 5 bases removed from V and 6 bases from J, the gap between germline ends came to 8 bases. The genes are TRBV6-5 and TRBJ2-7; no clear D gene. The sequence came from a man younger than 35 in good health. Some clones in this sample may be carry-over from other donors' samples. Sequencing was performed on memory CD8+ T cells from PBMCs. Subset denoted: CD45RO+ cells pooled with CCR7-negative TemRA cells. CDR3 sequence (DNA): TGTGCCAGCAGTCAGCCGAGCGAGCAGTACTTC. It translates to CASSQPSEQYF.